The 22 T cell receptor beta chains reported below all come from one sample, sequenced in a study of blood T cell repertoires in COVID-19. Only in-frame clones appear in the TCRdb table, and some are missing; sequencing was by immunoSEQ multiplex PCR. This table holds about 320,000 clones, about 85% found once. Sequencing was done on a sample of PBMCs or T cells enriched from blood (not recorded which). The receptors stem from a woman aged 30 to 39 who had been exposed to COVID-19.

The chain joins TRBV5-1 to TRBJ1-6, with D uncertain. Germline V CDR1 and CDR2: SGHRS, YFSETQ. The CDR3 is 17 residues long. The ends were cut back, 3 bases at V and 6 bases at J, with 19 bases in the middle. CDR3 sequence (DNA): TGCGCCAGCAGCTCCCCCGGATCCGGCGGCGGTAATTCACCCCTCCACTTT. This encodes CASSSPGSGGGNSPLHF.

This clone was seen just once. J is TRBJ1-1 and V is TRBV6-2 or TRBV6-3; D is unclear. Trimming cost V 6 bases and J 3 bases, with 14 bases left between them. The germline V gene encodes CDR1 MNHEY and CDR2 SVGEGT. This CDR3 is built from 14 residues. The CDR3 DNA reads as TGTGCCAGCAGCACCATTTGGGAGGACACTGAAGCTTTCTTT. Its protein product is CASSTIWEDTEAFF.

V is TRBV18 and J is TRBJ1-1; 7 positions agree with TRBD1. J was trimmed by 1 base and V by 6 bases; bases with no gene match: 8. The length of the CDR3 is 15 residues. In germline, CDR1 is KGHSH, CDR2 LQKENI. The CDR3 reads CASSPRQGENTEAFF. The CDR3 DNA follows: TGTGCCAGCTCCCCTCGGCAGGGGGAGAACACTGAAGCTTTCTTT.

The chain combines TRBV6-6 with TRBJ1-1, with 8 bases identical to TRBD1. Germline trimming cut 4 bases from V and 3 bases from J; bases unmatched to any gene: 4. Germline CDR1 is MNHNY and CDR2 is SVGAGI (reference sequence). This CDR3 has 14 amino acids. CDR3 sequence reads: CASSSRTGHTEAFF. The CDR3 DNA reads as TGTGCCAGCAGTTCTCGGACAGGGCACACTGAAGCTTTCTTT.

This clone was counted between two and nine times. The chain is built from TRBV18 and TRBJ1-1, with D hard to call. Trimming stripped 6 bases from V and 6 bases from J, with 23 bases between. Germline loops: CDR1 KGHSH, CDR2 LQKENI. The CDR3 extends over 16 amino acids. CDR3 nucleotides: TGTGCCAGCTCGATATCAGCCCGTGGAGGAACCGCTGAAGCTTTCTTT. Its protein is CASSISARGGTAEAFF.

The gene calls are TRBV10-3 and TRBJ1-2; tentative D call: TRBD1 (6 bases). CDR3 length: 13 residues. V lost 0 bases, J lost 6 bases, and 8 bases lay in between. The germline V gene encodes CDR1 ENHRY and CDR2 SYGVKD. The chain's CDR3 is CAISESGQNGYTF. The CDR3 DNA is TGTGCCATCAGTGAGTCCGGACAGAATGGCTACACCTTC.

The chain combines TRBV28 with TRBJ2-1; TRBD1 agrees at 10 bases. Germline V gives CDR1 MDHEN, CDR2 SYDVKM. The length of the CDR3 is 14 residues. With 5 bases clipped from V and 9 bases from J, the junction kept 7 bases outside the gene matches. For the CDR3, the DNA is TGTGCCAGCAGTCCCCGACAGGGGGCGATTGAGCAGTTCTTC. Translating it yields CASSPRQGAIEQFF.

The chain has TRBV5-8 and TRBJ1-2; tentative D call: TRBD1 (5 bases). Germline loops: CDR1 SGHTS, CDR2 YDEGEE. Trimming took 1 base from V and 2 from J, leaving 6 bases between them. The CDR3 extends over 13 amino acids. The CDR3: CASSLSGNYGYTF. CDR3 nucleotide sequence: TGTGCCAGCAGCTTGTCAGGGAACTATGGCTACACCTTC.

The genes are TRBV9 and TRBJ1-2, with D tentatively TRBD1 (5 bases). The germline V gene encodes CDR1 SGDLS and CDR2 YYNGEE. This CDR3 region has 15 residues. Deletions cut 0 bases from V and 6 bases from J, with 15 bases between. The CDR3 DNA reads TGTGCCAGCAGCGTAGCTGCGGGGCGGACGGATGGCTACACCTTC. Translation: CASSVAAGRTDGYTF.

The rearrangement joins TRBV2 to TRBJ2-5; 7 nucleotides agree with TRBD2. Germline loops: CDR1 SNHLY, CDR2 FYNNEI. V dropped 8 bases and J dropped 5; count of bases not matched to a gene: 17. CDR3 length: 16 residues. CDR3 sequence (DNA): TGTGCCAGCGGTGCTAGCGGTCCCATCTCCCAGGAGACCCAGTACTTC. Translating gives CASGASGPISQETQYF. Full variable domain (outside the CDR3, taken from reference TRBV2 and TRBJ2-5): EPEVTQTPSHQVTQMGQEVILRCVPISNHLYFYWYRQILGQKVEFLVSFYNNEISEKSEIFDDQFSVERPDGSNFTLKIRSTKLEDSAMYFCASGASGPISQETQYFGPGTRLLVL.

This clone was recorded only once. The chain employs TRBV7-6 and TRBJ2-2; TRBD2 matches at 8 bases. CDR3 size: 18 residues. Germline V CDR1 and CDR2: SGHVS, FNYEAQ. Trimming at V came to 2 bases and at J to 1 base, leaving 9 bases not matched to a gene. This CDR3 is CASSLRTSSDWNTGELFF. For the CDR3, the DNA is TGTGCCAGCAGCTTAAGGACTAGCTCTGACTGGAACACCGGGGAGCTGTTTTTT.

This chain uses TRBV27 with TRBJ2-3, with D tentatively TRBD1 (6 bases). Germline assignment: CDR1 MNHEY and CDR2 SMNVEV (reference sequence). This CDR3 has 12 amino acids. Trimming took 9 bases from V and 2 from J, leaving 9 bases between them. CDR3 in DNA: TGTGCCAGGGACAGCTCCACAGATACGCAGTATTTT. It yields the protein CARDSSTDTQYF.

This clone occurred once. CDR3 in amino acids: CASSQEWAVSYEQYF. Here the CDR3 DNA reads TGCGCCAGCAGCCAAGAATGGGCAGTCTCCTACGAGCAGTACTTC. This chain links TRBV4-3 with TRBJ2-7; D uncertain. V lost 0 bases, J lost 0 bases, and 9 bases lay in between. Germline-derived CDR1 and CDR2 are LGHNA and YSLEER. The CDR3 has 15 residues.

This clone appeared a single time. The chain combines TRBV24-1 with TRBJ2-1; D is possibly TRBD2 (6 bases). Trimming cost V 4 bases and J 7 bases, with 16 bases left between them. Germline V gives CDR1 KGHDR, CDR2 SFDVKD. CDR3 length: 15 residues. CDR3 loop: CATSDSTSPQNEQFF. The CDR3 DNA follows: TGTGCCACCAGTGACTCTACTAGCCCGCAGAATGAGCAGTTCTTC.

This chain links TRBV28 with TRBJ1-1, with unresolved D. This CDR3 has 15 amino acids. V gave up 8 bases and J gave up 0 bases, with 16 bases separating them. Germline assignment: CDR1 MDHEN and CDR2 SYDVKM. The CDR3 here is CASSPQANMNTEAFF. The CDR3 DNA follows: TGTGCCAGCTCCCCTCAGGCGAATATGAACACTGAAGCTTTCTTT.

The chain combines TRBV6-5 with TRBJ2-5, with D maybe TRBD2 (6 bases). Germline V gives CDR1 MNHEY, CDR2 SVGAGI. The CDR3 loop spans 15 amino acids. V was pared by 5 bases and J by 7 bases, with 20 bases between. The CDR3 coding sequence is TGTGCCAGCAGTACCCGGGATGGCGGGGTCGGGACCCAGTACTTC. This gives the protein CASSTRDGGVGTQYF.

The J gene is TRBJ2-7, the V gene TRBV3-1 (or the pseudogene TRBV3-2); 7 bases map to TRBD1. From germline, CDR1 is LGHDT and CDR2 YNNKEL (reference sequence). The CDR3 consists of 14 residues. V was pared by 4 bases and J by 1 base, with 4 bases of the junction left unmatched. The CDR3, as DNA: TGTGCCAGCAGCCCCGACAGGGTTTCCTACGAGCAGTACTTC. Encoded protein: CASSPDRVSYEQYF.

The chain combines TRBV5-1 with TRBJ2-3; weak D call: TRBD2 (5 bases). CDR1 is SGHRS and CDR2 is YFSETQ in the germline V gene. Trimming stripped 0 bases from V and 0 bases from J, with 11 bases between. CDR3 length: 16 residues. Here the CDR3 reads CASSLVAGLSTDTQYF. DNA for the CDR3: TGCGCCAGCAGCTTGGTGGCGGGCCTTAGCACAGATACGCAGTATTTT.

The rearrangement uses TRBV7-3 and TRBJ1-2, with 8 bases that match TRBD1. Germline V CDR1 and CDR2: SGHTA, FQGTGA. V was pared by 1 base and J by 5 bases, with 9 bases of the junction left unmatched. The CDR3 covers 16 residues. The CDR3 coding sequence is TGTGCCAGCAGCTTAAATTCCCAGGGGGCCTGGTATGGCTACACCTTC. Amino acid sequence: CASSLNSQGAWYGYTF.

The chain combines TRBV5-1 with TRBJ2-5, with D possibly matching TRBD1 (6 bases). Trimming took 5 bases from V and 4 from J, leaving 15 bases between them. Germline V gene sequence: CDR1 SGHRS, CDR2 YFSETQ. This CDR3 has 14 residues. The CDR3, as DNA: TGCGCCAGCAGTTCGATACAGGGCGGAGAGACCCAGTACTTC. Its protein is CASSSIQGGETQYF.

This chain links TRBV7-9 with TRBJ1-1, with TRBD1 matching over 7 bases. The CDR3 sequence is 16 residues long. Germline loops: CDR1 SEHNR, CDR2 FQNEAQ (reference sequence). V was clipped by 3 bases and J by 2 bases; unmatched bases: 9. In nucleotides, the CDR3 is TGTGCCAGCAGCTTGATAAGTAGGACAGGTAACACTGAAGCTTTCTTT. It translates to CASSLISRTGNTEAFF.

The rearrangement joins TRBV30 to TRBJ1-3; no reliable D call. V lost 0 bases and J lost 0, with 6 bases in between. The CDR3 consists of 14 residues. The germline V gene has CDR1 GTSNPN and CDR2 SVGIG (reference sequence). The CDR3 protein is CAWSVLLSGNTIYF. The CDR3 bases are TGTGCCTGGAGTGTACTCCTCTCTGGAAACACCATATATTTT. Filled out from reference TRBV30 and TRBJ1-3, the complete variable domain reads SQTIHQWPATLVQPVGSPLSLECTVEGTSNPNLYWYRQAAGRGLQLLFYSVGIGQISSEVPQNLSASRPQDRQFILSSKKLLLSDSGFYLCAWSVLLSGNTIYFGEGSWLTVV.